These T cell receptor beta chains were read from a single sample in a study of blood T cell repertoires in COVID-19. Only in-frame clones appear in the TCRdb table, and some are missing; sequencing was by immunoSEQ multiplex PCR. The data hold around 300,000 clones, with approximately 85% observed a single time. Sequencing used peripheral blood. The receptor set was obtained from a woman aged 70-85 years with acute or convalescent COVID-19. Both conserved end residues are part of each CDR3. D genes are given only for firm matches. Expanded clones get a size class; other rows say once, few or many, or leave the size out.

size: -; J: TRBJ1-1; V: TRBV9; D: TRBD1; CDR3: CASSVDPWAGGNTEAFF; DNA: TGTGCCAGCAGCGTAGATCCCTGGGCAGGGGGAAACACTGAAGCTTTCTTT
size: -; J: TRBJ1-1; V: TRBV5-1; D: TRBD1; CDR3: CASSLQGVNTEAFF; DNA: TGCGCCAGCAGCTTGCAGGGGGTGAACACTGAAGCTTTCTTT
size: -; J: TRBJ1-1; V: TRBV5-6; D: -; CDR3: CASSLQPETEAFF; DNA: TGTGCCAGCAGCTTGCAGCCGGAGACTGAAGCTTTCTTT
size: -; J: TRBJ1-2; V: TRBV2; D: TRBD1; CDR3: CASRRTGDYGYTF; DNA: TGTGCCAGCAGGCGGACAGGGGACTATGGCTACACCTTC
size: -; J: TRBJ2-4; V: TRBV29-1; D: -; CDR3: CSVEDRENIQYF; DNA: TGCAGCGTTGAAGACAGGGAAAACATTCAGTACTTC
size: -; J: TRBJ2-1; V: TRBV5-1; D: TRBD2; CDR3: CASAWNGGAYNEQFF; DNA: TGCGCCAGCGCGTGGAACGGGGGGGCCTACAATGAGCAGTTCTTC
size: -; J: TRBJ1-4; V: TRBV6-6; D: -; CDR3: CASSPRGGPTNEKLFF; DNA: TGTGCCAGCAGTCCCCGCGGGGGCCCAACTAATGAAAAACTGTTTTTT
size: once; J: TRBJ2-7; V: TRBV5-1; D: TRBD1; CDR3: CASSLVPPGQGYEQYF; DNA: TGCGCCAGCAGCTTGGTACCTCCGGGACAGGGCTACGAGCAGTACTTC
size: -; J: TRBJ1-2; V: TRBV3-1/TRBV3-2; D: -; CDR3: CASSQAITGGYTF; DNA: TGTGCCAGCAGCCAGGCCATCACAGGTGGCTACACCTTC
size: -; J: TRBJ1-1; V: TRBV10-3; D: TRBD1; CDR3: CAISDPGGIPEAFF; DNA: TGTGCCATCAGTGATCCAGGGGGCATACCTGAAGCTTTCTTT
size: -; J: TRBJ2-6; V: TRBV6-5; D: -; CDR3: CASSYSRAGANVLTF; DNA: TGTGCCAGCAGTTACTCCCGCGCTGGGGCCAACGTCCTGACTTTC
size: -; J: TRBJ2-5; V: TRBV5-1; D: TRBD1; CDR3: CASSTGQGGETQYF; DNA: TGCGCCAGCAGCACGGGACAGGGGGGAGAGACCCAGTACTTC
size: -; J: TRBJ1-3; V: TRBV20-1; D: -; CDR3: CSASPPGTGNTIYF; DNA: TGCAGTGCTAGTCCTCCCGGGACTGGAAACACCATATATTTT
size: -; J: TRBJ1-1; V: TRBV27; D: -; CDR3: CASSFRGSEAFF; DNA: TGTGCCAGCAGTTTCCGGGGGTCTGAAGCTTTCTTT
size: -; J: TRBJ2-3; V: TRBV9; D: -; CDR3: CASSVGRAGSLGGTQYF; DNA: TGTGCCAGCAGCGTAGGTCGCGCGGGGAGCCTGGGGGGTACGCAGTATTTT
size: -; J: TRBJ1-5; V: TRBV5-1; D: -; CDR3: CASCLSGDSNQPQHF; DNA: TGCGCCAGCTGTCTTTCGGGGGATAGCAATCAGCCCCAGCATTTT
size: -; J: TRBJ1-1; V: TRBV2; D: -; CDR3: CASRQYTGRDTEAFF; DNA: TGTGCCAGCAGGCAATATACAGGGCGTGACACTGAAGCTTTCTTT
size: -; J: TRBJ1-4; V: TRBV2; D: TRBD1; CDR3: CASLKDRGNEKLFF; DNA: TGTGCCAGCCTTAAAGACAGGGGGAATGAAAAACTGTTTTTT
size: -; J: TRBJ2-7; V: TRBV7-9; D: -; CDR3: CASSLDRAPYEQYF; DNA: TGTGCCAGCAGCTTAGACAGGGCCCCCTACGAGCAGTACTTC
size: few; J: TRBJ1-5; V: TRBV19; D: -; CDR3: CASTSTGPQHF; DNA: TGTGCCAGTACCTCTACGGGGCCCCAGCATTTT
size: few; J: TRBJ2-7; V: TRBV4-1; D: TRBD2; CDR3: CASSPRSGGTYEQYF; DNA: TGCGCCAGCAGCCCCCGTAGCGGGGGCACCTACGAGCAGTACTTC
size: -; J: TRBJ1-1; V: TRBV7-2; D: TRBD1; CDR3: CASSLDSSGGLGEAFF; DNA: TGTGCCAGCAGCTTAGATAGTTCAGGGGGCTTAGGAGAAGCTTTCTTT
size: -; J: TRBJ2-7; V: TRBV28; D: -; CDR3: CASSYSLYEQYF; DNA: TGTGCCAGCAGTTATAGCCTCTACGAGCAGTACTTC
size: once; J: TRBJ1-3; V: TRBV4-1; D: TRBD1; CDR3: CASSPAGQGRNTIYF; DNA: TGCGCCAGCAGCCCGGCGGGACAGGGGCGAAACACCATATATTTT
size: -; J: TRBJ2-1; V: TRBV19; D: TRBD1; CDR3: CASSMGRQGREQFF; DNA: TGTGCCAGTAGTATGGGACGACAGGGGCGTGAGCAGTTCTTC
size: -; J: TRBJ1-5; V: TRBV2; D: -; CDR3: CARGPQGHQPQHF; DNA: TGTGCCAGAGGCCCCCAGGGGCATCAGCCCCAGCATTTT
size: -; J: TRBJ1-1; V: TRBV6-6; D: TRBD1; CDR3: CASSYSTGEEFF; DNA: TGTGCCAGCAGTTATTCGACAGGGGAAGAATTCTTT
size: once; J: TRBJ2-7; V: TRBV10-3; D: -; CDR3: CAIGLNTYEQYF; DNA: TGTGCCATCGGTCTAAATACCTACGAGCAGTACTTC
size: -; J: TRBJ1-2; V: TRBV3-1/TRBV3-2; D: -; CDR3: CASSHLLGVTVYGYTF; DNA: TGTGCCAGCAGCCATCTCCTGGGTGTGACAGTCTATGGCTACACCTTC
size: -; J: TRBJ2-1; V: TRBV9; D: -; CDR3: CASSLPDEQFF; DNA: TGTGCCAGCAGCCTTCCCGATGAGCAGTTCTTC
size: -; J: TRBJ2-1; V: TRBV5-4; D: TRBD1; CDR3: CASSSRTGDWNEQFF; DNA: TGTGCCAGCAGCAGCAGGACAGGGGACTGGAATGAGCAGTTCTTC
size: -; J: TRBJ1-4; V: TRBV5-1; D: -; CDR3: CASSLTSTNEKLFF; DNA: TGCGCCAGCAGCTTGACTTCAACTAATGAAAAACTGTTTTTT
size: -; J: TRBJ1-1; V: TRBV19; D: -; CDR3: CASSRTGSWNTEAFF; DNA: TGTGCCAGTAGCCGAACAGGGTCGTGGAACACTGAAGCTTTCTTT
size: -; J: TRBJ1-5; V: TRBV3-1/TRBV3-2; D: -; CDR3: CASSLRADQPQHF; DNA: TGTGCCAGCAGCCTCAGGGCAGATCAGCCCCAGCATTTT
size: once; J: TRBJ2-7; V: TRBV7-8; D: TRBD2; CDR3: CASSRGGYEQYF; DNA: TGTGCCAGCAGCCGGGGGGGCTACGAGCAGTACTTC
size: -; J: TRBJ1-2; V: TRBV3-1/TRBV3-2; D: -; CDR3: CASSRGSNYGYTF; DNA: TGTGCCAGCAGCCGCGGGAGCAACTATGGCTACACCTTC